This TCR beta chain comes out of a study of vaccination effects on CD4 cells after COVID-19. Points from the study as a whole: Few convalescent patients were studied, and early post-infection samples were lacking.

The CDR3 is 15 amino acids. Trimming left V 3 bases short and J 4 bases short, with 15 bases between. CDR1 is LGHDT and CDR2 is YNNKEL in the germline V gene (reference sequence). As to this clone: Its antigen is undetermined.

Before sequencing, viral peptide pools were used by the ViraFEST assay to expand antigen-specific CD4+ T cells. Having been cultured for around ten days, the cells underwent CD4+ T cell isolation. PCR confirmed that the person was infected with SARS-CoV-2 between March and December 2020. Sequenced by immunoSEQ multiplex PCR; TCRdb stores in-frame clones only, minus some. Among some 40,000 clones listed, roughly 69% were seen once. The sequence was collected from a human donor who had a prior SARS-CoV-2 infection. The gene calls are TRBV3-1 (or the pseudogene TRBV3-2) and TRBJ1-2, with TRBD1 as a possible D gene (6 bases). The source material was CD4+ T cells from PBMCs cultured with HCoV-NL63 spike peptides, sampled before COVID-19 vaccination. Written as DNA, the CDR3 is TGTGCCAGCAGCCACCGAGGAGGGGGGAGCTATGGCTACACCTTC. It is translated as CASSHRGGGSYGYTF.